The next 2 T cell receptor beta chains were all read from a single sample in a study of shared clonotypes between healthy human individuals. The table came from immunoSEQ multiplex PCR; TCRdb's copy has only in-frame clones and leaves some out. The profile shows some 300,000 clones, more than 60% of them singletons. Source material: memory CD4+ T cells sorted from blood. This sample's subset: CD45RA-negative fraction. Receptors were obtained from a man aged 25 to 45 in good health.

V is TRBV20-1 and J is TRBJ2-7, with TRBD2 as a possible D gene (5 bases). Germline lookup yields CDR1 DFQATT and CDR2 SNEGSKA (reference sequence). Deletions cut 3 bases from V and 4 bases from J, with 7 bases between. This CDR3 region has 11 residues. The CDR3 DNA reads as TGCAGTGCTAGGTGGGAGTACGAGCAGTACTTC. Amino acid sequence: CSARWEYEQYF.

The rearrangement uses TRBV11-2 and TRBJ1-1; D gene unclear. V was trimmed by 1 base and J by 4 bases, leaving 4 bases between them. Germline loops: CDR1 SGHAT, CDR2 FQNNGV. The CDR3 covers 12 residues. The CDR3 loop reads CASSLVLTEAFF. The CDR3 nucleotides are TGTGCCAGCAGCTTAGTACTCACTGAAGCTTTCTTT.